This T cell receptor (beta chain) was recovered during a study of blood T cell repertoires in COVID-19. On the study more broadly: Specimens from acute and convalescent COVID-19 originated in the United States, Italy and Spain. The analysed material was cDNA or gDNA that came from T cells, B-cell-depleted T cells, or PBMCs.

The CDR3 is made up of 14 amino acids. CDR1 is SGHRS, CDR2 YFSETQ, per germline. V lost 4 bases and J lost 5; bases outside the gene matches: 8. Authors' analysis steps: Estimated nucleated cell counts came from reference gene primer amplification. Only in-frame clones appear in the TCRdb table, and some are missing; sequencing was by immunoSEQ multiplex PCR. The DNA was the basis for D and trimming; V, J and clone size are from that table. The sample lists some 160,000 clones, around 80% occurring once. Input material: peripheral blood. This chain connects TRBV5-1 to TRBJ2-5; 7 nucleotides match TRBD1. The clonotype comes from a man in his sixties or seventies with active or convalescent COVID-19. The CDR3 coding sequence is TGCGCCAGCAGCGTCCGACAGGGCCCCGAGACCCAGTACTTC. Translating gives CASSVRQGPETQYF.